This T cell receptor (beta chain) is drawn from a study of neurological immune-mediated disorders. Study results and caveats: It was HTLV-1-associated myelopathy that showed the most TCR clonal expansion, while multiple sclerosis showed the least, falling below healthy controls.

TCRdb processed the 5' RACE reads anew with MiXCR; each CDR3 protein has one entry. Found here are about 60,000 distinct CDR3 sequences, about 10% of them singletons; the top ten hold 12%. CDR1 and CDR2 (germline): SGHRS, YFSETQ. The length of the CDR3 is 17 residues. Trimming pared 4 bases from V and 1 base from J, leaving 17 bases between. Stated time point: longitudinal time-point 2. This clonotype showed up many times. Its target is unknown. The sample taken for sequencing was PBMCs. The chain joins TRBV5-1 to TRBJ2-2, with D possibly being TRBD1 or TRBD2 (5 bases each). This TCR came from a man in his thirties or forties in good health. CDR3 sequence: CASSAPTGTGNTGELFF. DNA of the CDR3: TGCGCCAGCAGCGCCCCAACCGGGACGGGGAACACCGGGGAGCTGTTTTTT.